This TCR beta chain appears in the sequencing data of a study of Graves' ophthalmopathy and Graves' hyperthyroidism. Germline CDR1 and CDR2: ENHRY and SYGVKD. The CDR3 runs to 15 residues. This clonotype was detected many times. The junction differs from germline at one of its ends, possibly a read error. The authors amplified TCR beta CDR3 regions from RNA transcripts. Investigators did first-round RT-PCR with HTBI primers, then second-round multiplex PCR. Via MiXCR, TCRdb re-called the multiplex PCR reads, giving one row per CDR3 protein. Of around 600,000 distinct CDR3 sequences detected, just over 40% appear once; the ten largest clones hold around 3%.

Sample: peripheral blood. The J gene is TRBJ2-7, the V gene TRBV10-3; 9 bases align to TRBD1. This receptor was obtained from an adult man with Graves' ophthalmopathy. This CDR3 is CASSYTRDRDYEQYF. CDR3 nucleotides: TGTGCCAGCAGTTACACCCGGGACAGGGACTACGAGCAGTACTTC.